This T cell receptor (beta chain) was found in a study of blood T cells in healthy people across ages. Using a J-beta primer mix together with a sample-barcoded 5' primer, a second PCR was run for roughly 7 to 11 cycles. Every sample gave at least 3 million paired-end reads containing CDR3. TCRdb independently ran MiXCR on the 5' RACE reads; one entry per CDR3 protein. Of over a million distinct CDR3 sequences detected, approximately 59% appear once; the ten largest clones hold roughly 7%. This clonotype was counted a few times. The antigen is not known. Study-level findings and limits: Age advanced and TCR beta diversity per million T cells fell, roughly linearly.

Germline V CDR1 and CDR2: LNHNV, YYDKDF (reference sequence). CDR3 length: 15 amino acids. V was shortened by 3 bases and J by 1 base, with 12 bases between the two germline ends. Donor samples were obtained from healthy Caucasian individuals from Russia, aged 6 to 90. PBMCs numbering at least 6 million were isolated per sample. Sequencing was done on a sample of blood. The receptor's source is a young man in good health. V usage is TRBV15 and J usage is TRBJ1-1; D unclear. In DNA form, the CDR3 reads TGTGCCACCAGCAGCCACTCGGGAGCGAACACTGAAGCTTTCTTT. Amino acid sequence: CATSSHSGANTEAFF. Supplemented by reference TRBV15 and TRBJ1-1, the full variable domain reads DAMVIQNPRYQVTQFGKPVTLSCSQTLNHNVMYWYQQKSSQAPKLLFHYYDKDFNNEADTPDNFQSRRPNTSFCFLDIRSPGLGDTAMYLCATSSHSGANTEAFFGQGTRLTVV.